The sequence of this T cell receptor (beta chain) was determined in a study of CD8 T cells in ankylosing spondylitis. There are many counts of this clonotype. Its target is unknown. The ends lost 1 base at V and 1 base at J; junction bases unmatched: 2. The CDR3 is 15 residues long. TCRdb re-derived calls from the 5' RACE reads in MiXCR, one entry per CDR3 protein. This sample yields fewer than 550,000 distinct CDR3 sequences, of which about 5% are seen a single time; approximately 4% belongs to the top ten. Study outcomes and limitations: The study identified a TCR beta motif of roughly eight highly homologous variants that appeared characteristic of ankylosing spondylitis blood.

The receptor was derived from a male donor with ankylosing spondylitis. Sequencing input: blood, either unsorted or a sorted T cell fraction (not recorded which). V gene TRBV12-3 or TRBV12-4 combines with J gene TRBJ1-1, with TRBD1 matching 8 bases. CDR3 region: CASSLGTGWNTEAFF. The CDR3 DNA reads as TGTGCCAGCAGTTTAGGGACAGGGTGGAACACTGAAGCTTTCTTT.